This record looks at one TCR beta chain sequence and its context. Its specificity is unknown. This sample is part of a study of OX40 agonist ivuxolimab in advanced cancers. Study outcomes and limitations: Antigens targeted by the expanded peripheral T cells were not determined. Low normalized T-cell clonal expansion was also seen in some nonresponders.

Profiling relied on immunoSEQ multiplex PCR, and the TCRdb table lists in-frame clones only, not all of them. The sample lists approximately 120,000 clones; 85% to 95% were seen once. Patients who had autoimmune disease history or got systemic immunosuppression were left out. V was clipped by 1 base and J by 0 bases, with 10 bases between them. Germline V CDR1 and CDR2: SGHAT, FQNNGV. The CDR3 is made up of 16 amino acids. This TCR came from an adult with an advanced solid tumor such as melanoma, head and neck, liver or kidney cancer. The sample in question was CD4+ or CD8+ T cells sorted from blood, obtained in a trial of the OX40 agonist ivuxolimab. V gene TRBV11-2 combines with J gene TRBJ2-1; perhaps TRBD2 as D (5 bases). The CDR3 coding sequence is TGTGCCAGCAGCTTAGTGATGGACTTCTCCTACAATGAGCAGTTCTTC. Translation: CASSLVMDFSYNEQFF.